This T cell receptor (beta chain) was sequenced during a study of cytomegalovirus exposure and HLA in healthy donors. In its sample, this clone was seen a few times. With 60 Vbeta and 13 Jbeta primers, the PCR was carried out. TCRdb's copy holds only in-frame clones and misses some; the assay was immunoSEQ multiplex PCR. This sample has hundreds of thousands of clones, with almost 70% found just once. The sequenced sample consisted of PBMCs. The TCR sequence derives from a man in his forties or fifties in good health and CMV-seropositive.

The CDR3 sequence: CASSQTGQKRAQHF. Here the CDR3 DNA reads TGCGCCAGCAGCCAAACGGGACAGAAGAGAGCCCAGCATTTT. The chain joins TRBV4-1 to TRBJ1-5; 7 nucleotides match TRBD1. Looked up from germline, CDR1 is MGHRA and CDR2 is YSYEKL. This CDR3 has 14 residues. With V trimmed by 2 bases and J by 11 bases, 9 bases remained unmatched.